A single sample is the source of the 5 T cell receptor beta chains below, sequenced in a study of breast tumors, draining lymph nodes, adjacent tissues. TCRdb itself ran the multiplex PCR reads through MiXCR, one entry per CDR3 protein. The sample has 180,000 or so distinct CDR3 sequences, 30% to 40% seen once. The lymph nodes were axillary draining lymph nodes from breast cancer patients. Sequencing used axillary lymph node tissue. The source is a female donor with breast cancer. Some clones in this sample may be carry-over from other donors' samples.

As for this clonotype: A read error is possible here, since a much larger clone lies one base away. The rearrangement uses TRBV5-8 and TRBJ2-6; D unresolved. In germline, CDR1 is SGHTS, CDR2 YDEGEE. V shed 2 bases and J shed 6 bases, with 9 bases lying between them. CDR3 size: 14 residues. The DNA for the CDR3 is TGTGCCAGCAGCTTACGAGCTGCGGCCAACGTCCTGACTTTC. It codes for CASSLRAAANVLTF.

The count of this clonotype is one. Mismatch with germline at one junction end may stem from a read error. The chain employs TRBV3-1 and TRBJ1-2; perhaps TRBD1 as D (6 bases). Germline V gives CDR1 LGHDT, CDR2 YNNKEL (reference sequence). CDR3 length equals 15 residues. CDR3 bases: TGCGCCAGCAGCCAAGCTCTAGGGGGAGGTTATGGCTACACCTTC. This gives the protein CASSQALGGGYGYTF.

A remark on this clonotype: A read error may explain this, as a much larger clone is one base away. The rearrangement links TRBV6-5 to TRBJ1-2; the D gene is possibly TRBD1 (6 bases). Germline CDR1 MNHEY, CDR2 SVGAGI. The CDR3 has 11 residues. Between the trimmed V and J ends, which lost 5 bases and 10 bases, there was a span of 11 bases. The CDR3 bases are TGTGCCAGCAGTACAGGGTTTGACTACACCTTC. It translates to CASSTGFDYTF.

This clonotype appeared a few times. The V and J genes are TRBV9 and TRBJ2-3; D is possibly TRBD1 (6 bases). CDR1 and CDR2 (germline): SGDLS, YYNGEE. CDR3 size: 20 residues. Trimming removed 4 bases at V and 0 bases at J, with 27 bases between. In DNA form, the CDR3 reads TGTGCCAGCAGCCAAGACACCGGGTTCCCGTACAGGGTTAGCACAGATACGCAGTATTTT. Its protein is CASSQDTGFPYRVSTDTQYF.

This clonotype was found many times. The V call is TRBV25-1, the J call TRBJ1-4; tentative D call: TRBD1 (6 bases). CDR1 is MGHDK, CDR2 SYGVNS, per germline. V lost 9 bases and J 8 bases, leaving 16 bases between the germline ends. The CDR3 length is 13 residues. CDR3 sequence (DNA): TGTGCCAGTAGCACAGGGACGGGAGAAAAACTGTTTTTT. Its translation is CASSTGTGEKLFF.